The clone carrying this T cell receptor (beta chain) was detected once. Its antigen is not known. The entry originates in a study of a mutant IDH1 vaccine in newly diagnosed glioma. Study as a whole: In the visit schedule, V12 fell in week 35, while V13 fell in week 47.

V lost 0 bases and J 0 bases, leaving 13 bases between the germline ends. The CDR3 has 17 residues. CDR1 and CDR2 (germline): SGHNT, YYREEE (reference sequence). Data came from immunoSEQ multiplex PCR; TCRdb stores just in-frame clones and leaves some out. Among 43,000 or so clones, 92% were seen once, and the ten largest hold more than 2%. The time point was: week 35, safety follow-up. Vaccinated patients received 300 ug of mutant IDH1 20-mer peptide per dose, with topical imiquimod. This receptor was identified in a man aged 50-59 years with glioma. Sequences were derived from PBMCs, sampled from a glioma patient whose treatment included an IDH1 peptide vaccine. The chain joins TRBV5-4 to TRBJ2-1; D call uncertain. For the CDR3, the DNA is TGTGCCAGCAGCTTGGGTCAATCATCGAGCTCCTACAATGAGCAGTTCTTC. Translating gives CASSLGQSSSSYNEQFF. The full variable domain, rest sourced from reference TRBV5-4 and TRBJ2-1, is ETGVTQSPTHLIKTRGQQVTLRCSSQSGHNTVSWYQQALGQGPQFIFQYYREEENGRGNFPPRFSGLQFPNYSSELNVNALELDDSALYLCASSLGQSSSSYNEQFFGPGTRLTVL.